Below are 24 T cell receptor beta chains sequenced from a single sample in a study of technical replicates of blood from several donors. Sequencing was performed with immunoSEQ multiplex PCR; in TCRdb, only in-frame clones are kept and a portion is missing. The sample gives approximately 88,000 clones, 85% to 95% of which show up once; around 0.25% is in the top ten. Sequencing used T cells isolated from PBMCs. Receptor source: a human donor in good health.

V is TRBV4-1 and J is TRBJ1-2; D is unresolved. The V end was cut by 6 bases, the J end by 3 bases, with 17 bases between. CDR3 size: 15 residues. Looked up from germline, CDR1 is MGHRA and CDR2 is YSYEKL. CDR3 nucleotide sequence: TGCGCCAGCAGTTACCCTCCGTCGGGGTACTATGGCTACACCTTC. This encodes CASSYPPSGYYGYTF.

J is TRBJ1-5 and V is TRBV6-4; D not certain. The CDR3 contains 11 residues. Germline values: CDR1 MRHNA, CDR2 SNTAGT. V was shortened by 2 bases and J by 9 bases, with 5 bases between the two germline ends. The CDR3: CASSDGGPQHF. The CDR3 coding sequence is TGTGCCAGCAGTGACGGCGGGCCCCAGCATTTT.

The V call is TRBV6-1, the J call TRBJ2-7, with 7 bases aligning to TRBD2. This CDR3 contains 13 residues. V dropped 5 bases and J dropped 4; count of bases not matched to a gene: 5. The germline CDR1 and CDR2 sequences are MNHNS and SASEGT. The CDR3 nucleotides are TGTGCCAGCAGTCACGGCGGGGGATACGAGCAGTACTTC. It is translated as CASSHGGGYEQYF.

V is TRBV29-1 and J is TRBJ1-2; D uncertain. Trimming took off 5 bases at V and 9 bases at J, with 10 bases between the two ends. Germline V lookup: CDR1 SQVTM, CDR2 ANQGSEA. CDR3 length: 10 residues. Here the CDR3 DNA reads TGCAGCGTTTTCACAGATAGCTACACCTTC. Translated, it gives CSVFTDSYTF.

The chain has TRBV19 and TRBJ1-2; 8 bases line up with TRBD1. The CDR3 sequence is 14 residues long. The junction had 7 bases not matched to a gene; V was cut back by 5 bases and J by 5 bases. Germline lookup yields CDR1 LNHDA and CDR2 SQIVND (reference sequence). The CDR3 is CASSSTGDRYGYTF. DNA of the CDR3: TGTGCCAGTAGTTCGACAGGGGATAGGTATGGCTACACCTTC.

CDR3 coding DNA: TGTGCCAGCAGTCTACTCACCGGGACAATCGGCGAGCAGTACTTC. It translates to CASSLLTGTIGEQYF. J is TRBJ2-7 and V is TRBV6-5; D possibly corresponds to TRBD1 (6 bases). V lost 5 bases and J 6 bases, leaving 20 bases between the germline ends. This CDR3 is 15 amino acids long. CDR1 is MNHEY, CDR2 SVGAGI, per germline.

This chain connects TRBV7-9 to TRBJ2-1; D not certain. The V end was cut by 2 bases, the J end by 0 bases, with 17 bases between. CDR1 SEHNR and CDR2 FQNEAQ come from the germline V gene (reference sequence). The CDR3 is made up of 18 amino acids. In nucleotides, the CDR3 is TGTGCCAGCAGCTTACCCACCTTCCAGGTGAGCTCCTACAATGAGCAGTTCTTC. Encoded protein: CASSLPTFQVSSYNEQFF.

The chain combines TRBV5-1 with TRBJ2-7; 8 bases match TRBD1. CDR1 SGHRS and CDR2 YFSETQ come from the germline V gene. The CDR3 consists of 14 residues. With 0 bases clipped from V and 2 bases from J, the junction kept 1 base outside the gene matches. This CDR3 reads CASSLGTGTYEQYF. CDR3 DNA sequence: TGCGCCAGCAGCTTGGGGACAGGGACCTACGAGCAGTACTTC. The whole variable domain, remainder taken from reference TRBV5-1 and TRBJ2-7, is KAGVTQTPRYLIKTRGQQVTLSCSPISGHRSVSWYQQTPGQGLQFLFEYFSETQRNKGNFPGRFSGRQFSNSRSEMNVSTLELGDSALYLCASSLGTGTYEQYFGPGTRLTVT.

This clone came up once. The chain couples TRBV4-1 to TRBJ2-5; the match to TRBD1 covers 8 bases. The end of the DNA is better explained by TRBJ2-7, so the J call may be wrong. The CDR3 is 15 amino acids. Germline values: CDR1 MGHRA, CDR2 YSYEKL. The CDR3 reads CASSPGQGFNYEQYF. CDR3 coding DNA: TGCGCCAGCAGCCCCGGACAGGGATTTAACTACGAGCAGTACTTC.

The gene calls are TRBV27 and TRBJ2-2, with D perhaps matching TRBD2 (5 bases). V was pared by 2 bases and J by 0 bases, with 10 bases between. The germline CDR1 and CDR2 sequences are MNHEY and SMNVEV (reference sequence). CDR3 length: 16 residues. The CDR3 coding sequence is TGTGCCAGCAGTTTAATAGGAGGCTCGAACACCGGGGAGCTGTTTTTT. Amino acids: CASSLIGGSNTGELFF.

V usage is TRBV9 and J usage is TRBJ2-3, with D possibly TRBD2 on 5 matching bases. Trimming stripped 2 bases from V and 0 bases from J, with 22 bases between. This CDR3 region has 19 residues. Germline V gives CDR1 SGDLS, CDR2 YYNGEE. CDR3 in DNA: TGTGCCAGCAGCGTCTACGAAGTGATAGCTAGCCCTAGCACAGATACGCAGTATTTT. Translation gives CASSVYEVIASPSTDTQYF. The full variable domain, rest sourced from reference TRBV9 and TRBJ2-3, is DSGVTQTPKHLITATGQRVTLRCSPRSGDLSVYWYQQSLDQGLQFLIQYYNGEERAKGNILERFSAQQFPDLHSELNLSSLELGDSALYFCASSVYEVIASPSTDTQYFGPGTRLTVL.

The V and J genes are TRBV18 and TRBJ1-5; D is unclear. V was clipped by 2 bases and J by 5 bases, with 13 bases between them. The germline gives CDR1 KGHSH, CDR2 LQKENI. The CDR3 extends over 15 amino acids. The CDR3, as DNA: TGTGCCAGCTCACCATCTTATAATGCGGATCAGCCCCAGCATTTT. It specifies CASSPSYNADQPQHF.

The CDR3 region is CASGLVPEINYGYTF. The CDR3 nucleotides read TGTGCTAGTGGTTTGGTACCTGAGATAAACTATGGCTACACCTTC. V usage is TRBV12-5 and J usage is TRBJ1-2; D unclear. This CDR3 contains 15 residues. The V gene's germline CDR1 is LGHNT and CDR2 FRNRAP. The V end lost 0 bases, the J end lost 2 bases, and 10 bases lay between the germline ends.

This chain joins TRBV7-9 and TRBJ1-4; D uncertain. V gave up 4 bases and J gave up 0 bases, with 21 bases separating them. Per germline, CDR1 SEHNR and CDR2 FQNEAQ (reference sequence). The CDR3 loop spans 19 amino acids. CDR3 coding DNA: TGTGCCAGCAGCTCCGAGGATACCTACCGCGATTCAACTAATGAAAAACTGTTTTTT. Its translation is CASSSEDTYRDSTNEKLFF.

This sequence joins TRBV27 and TRBJ2-7; no reliable D call. Trimming shortened V by 3 bases and J by 2 bases, and 8 bases separated the two germline ends. The germline V gene has CDR1 MNHEY and CDR2 SMNVEV (reference sequence). The CDR3 runs to 13 residues. The CDR3 sequence: CASSFSETYEQYF. The CDR3, as DNA: TGTGCCAGCAGTTTTTCTGAGACCTACGAGCAGTACTTC.

This clone was seen once. This chain connects TRBV6-1 to TRBJ1-3; D unresolved. CDR1 and CDR2 (germline): MNHNS, SASEGT. V lost 0 bases and J 0 bases, leaving 9 bases between the germline ends. CDR3 length: 16 residues. The CDR3 DNA is TGTGCCAGCAGTGAAGCAGCGGTTTACTCTGGAAACACCATATATTTT. This sequence encodes CASSEAAVYSGNTIYF.

CDR3 sequence (DNA): TGTGCCAGCAGCTTGCAGGGGGCCGGGGTATACGAGCAGTACTTC. It encodes CASSLQGAGVYEQYF. The chain is built from TRBV11-2 and TRBJ2-7; TRBD1 matches at 8 bases. The CDR3 runs to 15 residues. V was pared by 3 bases and J by 4 bases, with 8 bases of the junction left unmatched. Germline assignment: CDR1 SGHAT and CDR2 FQNNGV. The full variable domain, with the rest looked up from reference TRBV11-2 and TRBJ2-7, is EAGVAQSPRYKIIEKRQSVAFWCNPISGHATLYWYQQILGQGPKLLIQFQNNGVVDDSQLPKDRFSAERLKGVDSTLKIQPAKLEDSAVYLCASSLQGAGVYEQYFGPGTRLTVT.

This chain uses TRBV9 with TRBJ2-2; D is unclear. V lost 1 base and J 2 bases, leaving 12 bases between the germline ends. This CDR3 is 16 amino acids long. Germline V gene sequence: CDR1 SGDLS, CDR2 YYNGEE. The CDR3 DNA sequence: TGTGCCAGCAGCGTACTTGCACAAACAAACACCGGGGAGCTGTTTTTT. This encodes CASSVLAQTNTGELFF.

The chain carries TRBV2 and TRBJ1-5; 7 bases line up with TRBD1. The V segment lost 6 bases and the J segment 4 bases; nucleotides outside the gene matches: 3. This CDR3 has 13 amino acids. From germline, CDR1 is SNHLY and CDR2 FYNNEI. DNA of the CDR3: TGTGCCAGCAGATCGACAGGGAATCAGCCCCAGCATTTT. It is translated as CASRSTGNQPQHF.

The sample holds a few counts of this clone. This chain connects TRBV6-4 to TRBJ1-2; possibly TRBD1 for D (6 bases). Deletions cut 2 bases from V and 6 bases from J, with 13 bases between. CDR1 is MRHNA and CDR2 is SNTAGT in the germline V gene. The CDR3 totals 14 residues. The DNA of the CDR3 is TGTGCCAGCAGTGACGGCCAGGGGACAAATGGCTACACCTTC. This codes for CASSDGQGTNGYTF.

This sequence joins TRBV5-1 and TRBJ2-7; weak D call: TRBD2 (5 bases). There are 17 residues in the CDR3. Germline-derived CDR1 and CDR2 are SGHRS and YFSETQ. The V end lost 0 bases, the J end lost 2 bases, and 18 bases lay between the germline ends. The CDR3 nucleotides read TGCGCCAGCAGCTTGGGCTCAGACCGGGATACCACCTACGAGCAGTACTTC. The encoded protein is CASSLGSDRDTTYEQYF.

The rearrangement links TRBV6-6 to TRBJ1-2; 7 nucleotides line up with TRBD1. The J segment lost 8 bases and the V segment lost 0 bases, leaving 12 bases of the junction unmatched. The V gene's germline CDR1 is MNHNY and CDR2 SVGAGI (reference sequence). The CDR3 has 16 residues. This chain's CDR3 is CASSYSLTGSRRGYTF. In DNA, the CDR3 is TGTGCCAGCAGTTACTCGCTGACAGGGTCGAGACGAGGCTACACCTTC.

This chain joins TRBV7-2 and TRBJ1-1; TRBD1 matches at 10 bases. Germline loops: CDR1 SGHTA, CDR2 FQGNSA. The CDR3 loop spans 17 amino acids. The junction had 16 bases not matched to a gene; V was cut back by 5 bases and J by 7 bases. Here the CDR3 reads CASSPAPWDRGKVEAFF. The CDR3 coding sequence is TGTGCCAGCAGCCCCGCCCCTTGGGACAGGGGAAAAGTTGAAGCTTTCTTT.

J is TRBJ1-3 and V is TRBV9; D may be TRBD1 (6 bases). Trimming removed 3 bases from V and 0 bases from J, with 16 bases in between. This CDR3 is built from 17 residues. In germline, CDR1 is SGDLS, CDR2 YYNGEE. CDR3 residues: CASSEGGLPSSGNTIYF. In DNA form, the CDR3 reads TGTGCCAGCAGCGAGGGGGGACTACCTTCCTCTGGAAACACCATATATTTT.